This TCR beta chain was identified in a study of CD8 T cells in ankylosing spondylitis. The study, taken as a whole, reports: Disease-linked clones had a CD8+ phenotype and relatively low frequency in peripheral blood. About eight highly homologous variants made up a TCR beta motif that seemed to typify ankylosing spondylitis blood. Reactive arthritis synovial fluid and blood were previously reported to contain some motif variants.

Trimming took off 7 bases at V and 2 bases at J, with 15 bases between the two ends. The CDR3 runs to 14 residues. This clonotype was seen a few times. No antigen is known for it. Quantitative 5'-RACE was performed with molecular barcodes, and it yielded the TCR beta libraries. TCRdb called the 5' RACE reads again in MiXCR, with one record for every CDR3 protein. The data show almost 250,000 distinct CDR3 sequences, 30% to 35% seen once. This TCR was sampled from a male donor with ankylosing spondylitis or in good health (not recorded which). The gene calls are TRBV12-3 or TRBV12-4 and TRBJ2-7, with D maybe TRBD2 (5 bases). Sequenced sample: blood, either unsorted or a sorted T cell fraction (not recorded which). This chain's CDR3 is CASTKGGSAYEQYF. DNA of the CDR3: TGTGCCAGCACCAAAGGAGGCAGTGCCTACGAGCAGTACTTC.